Presented here are 28 T cell receptor beta chains from one specimen sequenced in a study of blood T cells in healthy people across ages. A second PCR of 7 to 11 cycles used a sample-barcoded 5' primer and a J-beta primer mix. TCRdb analysed the 5' RACE reads with MiXCR anew, one entry per CDR3 protein. The data hold roughly 2 million distinct CDR3 sequences, with about 50% observed a single time. The sequencing input was blood. These receptors were obtained from a woman in her thirties or forties in good health.

The V call is TRBV20-1, the J call TRBJ2-3; no firm D call. Looked up from germline, CDR1 is DFQATT and CDR2 is SNEGSKA (reference sequence). Trimming shortened V by 5 bases and J by 4 bases, and 7 bases separated the two germline ends. The CDR3 extends over 11 amino acids. For the CDR3, the DNA is TGCAGTGCTCCTTACCCAGATACGCAGTATTTT. It translates to CSAPYPDTQYF.

The V call is TRBV19, the J call TRBJ2-3, with no clear D. The germline CDR1 and CDR2 sequences are LNHDA and SQIVND (reference sequence). V was pared by 9 bases and J by 1 base, with 14 bases between. This CDR3 contains 14 residues. The CDR3 coding sequence is TGTGCCAGCAGACGCACCGCTCGCACAGATACGCAGTATTTT. The encoded protein is CASRRTARTDTQYF.

The chain has TRBV20-1 and TRBJ1-2, with 7 positions matching TRBD1. Unmatched junction bases numbered 6, after V lost 0 bases and J lost 8 bases. The CDR3 sequence is 13 residues long. Per the germline V gene, CDR1 is DFQATT and CDR2 is SNEGSKA (reference sequence). Written as DNA, the CDR3 is TGCAGTGCTAGAGATCCCAGGGGGGAAGGCTACACCTTC. This translates into CSARDPRGEGYTF.

Only a few counts were recorded for this clonotype. This chain joins TRBV10-2 and TRBJ2-1; 8 bases fit TRBD2. The CDR3 is 14 amino acids. Trimming took 6 bases from V and 9 from J; bases not matched to a gene: 10. Germline-derived CDR1 and CDR2 are WSHSY and SAAADI. The CDR3 sequence: CASRISGDGGEQFF. In nucleotides, the CDR3 is TGCGCCAGCAGGATTAGCGGGGACGGTGGTGAGCAGTTCTTC.

This chain uses TRBV3-1 with TRBJ2-5; a possible D gene is TRBD2 (6 bases). Between the trimmed V and J ends, which lost 1 base and 11 bases, there was a span of 17 bases. The CDR3 contains 14 residues. Per germline, CDR1 LGHDT and CDR2 YNNKEL (reference sequence). The CDR3 region is CASSQGGDLRKQYF. DNA for the CDR3: TGTGCCAGCAGCCAAGGCGGGGATCTACGGAAGCAGTACTTC.

The chain carries TRBV5-1 and TRBJ1-1, with a tentative D call TRBD1 (5 bases). V dropped 0 bases and J dropped 0 bases, with 18 bases sitting between them. This CDR3 has 18 residues. CDR1 and CDR2 (germline): SGHRS, YFSETQ. The CDR3 loop is CASSLAEGRPHLNTEAFF. In DNA form, the CDR3 reads TGCGCCAGCAGCTTGGCCGAGGGGAGGCCACACTTGAACACTGAAGCTTTCTTT.

This clonotype was counted once. The chain has TRBV5-1 and TRBJ2-5; D perhaps matches TRBD2 (7 bases). Germline CDR1 and CDR2: SGHRS and YFSETQ. Trimming stripped 2 bases from V and 4 bases from J, with 18 bases between. The CDR3 runs to 16 residues. The CDR3 nucleotides read TGCGCCAGCAGCTTTGGGGGGGCGGACGTCAGAGAGACCCAGTACTTC. This codes for CASSFGGADVRETQYF.

This sequence joins TRBV12-3 or TRBV12-4 and TRBJ2-6; D unclear. The V end lost 7 bases, the J end lost 2 bases, and 9 bases lay between the germline ends. The CDR3 runs 14 residues. CDR3: CASNKTPGANVLTF. Written as DNA, the CDR3 is TGTGCCAGCAACAAGACCCCTGGGGCCAACGTCCTGACTTTC.

The chain combines TRBV12-3 or TRBV12-4 with TRBJ1-2; no definite D call. The CDR3 sequence is 13 residues long. V gave up 8 bases and J gave up 1 base, with 11 bases separating them. The CDR3 loop reads CASALRINYGYTF. The CDR3, as DNA: TGTGCCAGCGCCCTACGAATTAACTATGGCTACACCTTC.

The genes are TRBV3-1 and TRBJ1-2, with a tentative D call TRBD1 (6 bases). In germline, CDR1 is LGHDT, CDR2 YNNKEL (reference sequence). The CDR3 loop spans 13 amino acids. Trimming shortened V by 6 bases and J by 6 bases, and 14 bases separated the two germline ends. The CDR3 nucleotides are TGTGCCAGCAGTCCACACAACAGGGATGGCTACACCTTC. Translation gives CASSPHNRDGYTF.

V gene TRBV5-1 combines with J gene TRBJ1-2; D may be TRBD1 (6 bases). Trimming took off 3 bases at V and 4 bases at J, with 16 bases between the two ends. This CDR3 has 15 residues. Germline CDR1 is SGHRS and CDR2 is YFSETQ. The CDR3 DNA sequence: TGCGCCAGCAGCTCACAGGGCGCGCGAGGCTATGGCTACACCTTC. Its translation is CASSSQGARGYGYTF.

The genes are TRBV6-6 and TRBJ1-1; TRBD1 aligns across 8 bases. The CDR3 is 15 amino acids. The germline gives CDR1 MNHNY, CDR2 SVGAGI (reference sequence). Trimming cost V 4 bases and J 6 bases; bases outside gene matches: 10. The CDR3 nucleotides are TGTGCCAGCAGTTCCCTGACAGGGGTCGTCGCTGAAGCTTTCTTT. Translated: CASSSLTGVVAEAFF.

This clonotype was seen only a few times. The chain couples TRBV5-1 to TRBJ2-6; weak D call: TRBD1 (5 bases). Trimming pared 6 bases from V and 2 bases from J, leaving 12 bases between. This CDR3 has 15 amino acids. Germline CDR1 SGHRS, CDR2 YFSETQ. DNA for the CDR3: TGCGCCAGCACTGAAGGGGAAACTGGGGCCAACGTCCTGACTTTC. Its protein is CASTEGETGANVLTF.

This clonotype was found a few times. This rearrangement joins TRBV20-1 to TRBJ2-1, with TRBD2 matching 8 bases. This CDR3 is built from 15 residues. The germline V gene encodes CDR1 DFQATT and CDR2 SNEGSKA (reference sequence). Unmatched junction bases numbered 6, after V lost 4 bases and J lost 1 base. The CDR3 here is CSAIPGLGSYNEQFF. In DNA form, the CDR3 reads TGCAGTGCTATACCGGGACTAGGATCCTACAATGAGCAGTTCTTC.

This clonotype was seen a few times. This rearrangement joins TRBV6-2 or TRBV6-3 to TRBJ2-1, with a possible D match to TRBD2 (7 bases). The CDR3 has 13 amino acids. V was cut by 8 bases and J by 7 bases, with 15 bases left in between. Per germline, CDR1 MNHEY and CDR2 SVGEGT. The CDR3 DNA reads TGTGCCAGCTGGGCGGGGGCTGGAAATGAGCAGTTCTTC. It is translated as CASWAGAGNEQFF.

Only a few counts were recorded for this clonotype. This chain connects TRBV6-5 to TRBJ1-6; 9 bases are a match to TRBD1. J was trimmed by 7 bases and V by 2 bases; bases with no gene match: 6. The CDR3 is made up of 16 amino acids. In germline, CDR1 is MNHEY, CDR2 SVGAGI. The CDR3 loop is CASSYGTGYYNSPLHF. In DNA, the CDR3 is TGTGCCAGCAGTTACGGGACAGGGTACTACAATTCACCCCTCCACTTT.

This clonotype was seen only a few times. In DNA form, the CDR3 reads TGCGCCAGCAGCCAAGAATGGTCAGCTGCCTACTCTGGGGCCAACGTCCTGACTTTC. Translated, it gives CASSQEWSAAYSGANVLTF. The chain combines TRBV4-3 with TRBJ2-6, with unresolved D. V was trimmed by 0 bases and J by 0 bases, leaving 15 bases between them. Germline-derived CDR1 and CDR2 are LGHNA and YSLEER. The CDR3 is 19 residues long.

The rearrangement uses TRBV12-3 or TRBV12-4 and TRBJ1-5, with D uncertain. The V end lost 10 bases, the J end lost 0 bases, and 13 bases lay between the germline ends. CDR3 size: 14 residues. The chain's CDR3 is CATREGDSNQPQHF. The CDR3 region has the DNA TGTGCCACCCGTGAGGGAGATAGCAATCAGCCCCAGCATTTT.

In this sample, this clonotype turned up once. The V and J genes are TRBV28 and TRBJ1-6; D possibly corresponds to TRBD1 (6 bases). CDR1 and CDR2 (germline): MDHEN, SYDVKM. The ends were cut back, 6 bases at V and 0 bases at J, with 12 bases in the middle. The CDR3 has 16 residues. The CDR3 nucleotides are TGTGCCAGCAGGGGGGGCGGGAGCTCCTATAATTCACCCCTCCACTTT. Encoded protein: CASRGGGSSYNSPLHF.

There are a few counts of this clonotype. The chain has TRBV7-2 and TRBJ2-1, with D unclear. Trimming took 0 bases from V and 6 from J, leaving 15 bases between them. Germline CDR1 reads SGHTA; CDR2 reads FQGNSA. This CDR3 is 16 amino acids long. The CDR3 DNA reads as TGTGCCAGCAGCTTAGCAGGCAGGTCCTCACGCAATGAGCAGTTCTTC. Its protein is CASSLAGRSSRNEQFF.

The chain joins TRBV20-1 to TRBJ2-1; a possible D gene is TRBD1 (6 bases). V was shortened by 5 bases and J by 4 bases, with 18 bases between the two germline ends. The CDR3 is 15 residues long. Germline V CDR1 and CDR2: DFQATT, SNEGSKA (reference sequence). The CDR3 here is CSASRSTGPYNEQFF. CDR3 bases: TGCAGTGCTTCCCGGTCGACAGGCCCGTACAATGAGCAGTTCTTC.

This chain links TRBV10-3 with TRBJ2-4; tentative D call: TRBD1 (6 bases). The V end lost 3 bases, the J end lost 1 base, and 10 bases lay between the germline ends. The CDR3 totals 15 residues. Germline V gives CDR1 ENHRY, CDR2 SYGVKD. This CDR3 reads CAISDTGSAKNIQYF. The CDR3 region has the DNA TGTGCCATCAGTGACACAGGGAGTGCCAAAAACATTCAGTACTTC.

The chain is built from TRBV15 and TRBJ1-6; no firm D call. The V gene lost 0 bases and the J gene lost 10 bases, with 4 bases spanning the gap. CDR1 is LNHNV and CDR2 is YYDKDF in the germline V gene (reference sequence). The CDR3 is 12 amino acids. CDR3 protein: CATSRDESPLHF. In DNA form, the CDR3 reads TGTGCCACCAGCAGAGATGAGTCACCCCTCCACTTT.

In its sample, this clonotype was seen a few times. The chain uses TRBV12-3 or TRBV12-4 and TRBJ2-4; D is possibly TRBD2 (5 bases). The CDR3 runs 16 residues. The V end lost 3 bases, the J end lost 0 bases, and 12 bases lay between the germline ends. The DNA for the CDR3 is TGTGCCAGCAGTTTCGCCAGCGGTCTAGCCAAAAACATTCAGTACTTC. Its translation: CASSFASGLAKNIQYF.

This clonotype was seen only a few times. This chain uses TRBV24-1 with TRBJ2-3, with D possibly matching TRBD1 (6 bases). V shed 4 bases and J shed 1 base, with 11 bases lying between them. Germline loops: CDR1 KGHDR, CDR2 SFDVKD. The CDR3 spans 15 residues. The CDR3: CATSERDTGTDTQYF. CDR3 DNA sequence: TGTGCCACCAGTGAAAGGGACACCGGCACAGATACGCAGTATTTT.

The chain uses TRBV4-3 and TRBJ1-2; a weak D match, TRBD1 (5 bases). Germline values: CDR1 LGHNA, CDR2 YSLEER. CDR3 length: 15 residues. Trimming pared 0 bases from V and 2 bases from J, leaving 10 bases between. As DNA, the CDR3 is TGCGCCAGCAGCCAAGAGTCAGGGATGAACTATGGCTACACCTTC. It translates to CASSQESGMNYGYTF.

The rearrangement links TRBV7-2 to TRBJ1-2; 7 bases line up with TRBD1. CDR3 size: 17 residues. J lost 8 bases, V lost 1 base, and 16 bases had no gene match. Germline V lookup: CDR1 SGHTA, CDR2 FQGNSA. CDR3: CASSLDPLQGKAYGYTF. CDR3 nucleotide sequence: TGTGCCAGCAGCTTAGACCCACTACAGGGGAAAGCGTACGGCTACACCTTC.

The rearrangement uses TRBV20-1 and TRBJ2-7, with D tentatively TRBD1 (6 bases). The length of the CDR3 is 16 residues. CDR1 and CDR2 from the germline V gene are DFQATT and SNEGSKA (reference sequence). V was pared by 2 bases and J by 3 bases, with 20 bases between. The CDR3 spells CSARPPAPTGNYEQYF. CDR3 bases: TGCAGTGCTAGACCTCCCGCTCCGACAGGAAACTACGAGCAGTACTTC.